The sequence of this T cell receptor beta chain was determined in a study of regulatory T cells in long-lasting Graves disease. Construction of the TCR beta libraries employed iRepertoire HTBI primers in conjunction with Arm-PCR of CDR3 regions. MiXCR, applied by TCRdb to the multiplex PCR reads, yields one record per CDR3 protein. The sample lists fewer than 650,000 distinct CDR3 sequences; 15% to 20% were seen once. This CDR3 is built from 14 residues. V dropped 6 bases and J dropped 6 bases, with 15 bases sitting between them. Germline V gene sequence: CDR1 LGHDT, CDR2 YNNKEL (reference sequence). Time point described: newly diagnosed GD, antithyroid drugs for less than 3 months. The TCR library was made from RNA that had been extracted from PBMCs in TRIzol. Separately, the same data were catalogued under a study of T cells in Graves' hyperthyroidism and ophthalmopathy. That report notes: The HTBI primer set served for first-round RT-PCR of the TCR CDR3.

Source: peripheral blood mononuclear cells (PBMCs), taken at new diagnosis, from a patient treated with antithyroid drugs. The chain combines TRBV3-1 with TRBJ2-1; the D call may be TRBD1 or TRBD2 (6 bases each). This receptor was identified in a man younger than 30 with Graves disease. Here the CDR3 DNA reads TGTGCCAGCAGTTACACCTCGGGGGCCAATGAGCAGTTCTTC. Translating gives CASSYTSGANEQFF.